The present TCR beta chain was sequenced within a study of T cell changes during pregnancy in multiple sclerosis. Clones were sequenced by immunoSEQ multiplex PCR, and TCRdb holds only the in-frame ones, with some missing. The table has about 47,000 clones, 85% to 95% seen once. Sample: peripheral blood, taken after pregnancy. The receptor's source is a female donor with multiple sclerosis, enrolled in a pregnancy study.

CDR3 region: CASRGGFKTYNEQFF. CDR3 DNA sequence: TGTGCCAGTAGGGGGGGTTTCAAAACGTACAATGAGCAGTTCTTC. The chain links TRBV19 to TRBJ2-1; perhaps TRBD2 as D (6 bases). There are 15 residues in the CDR3. Germline lookup yields CDR1 LNHDA and CDR2 SQIVND (reference sequence). V was trimmed by 6 bases and J by 4 bases, leaving 16 bases between them.